The 23 T cell receptor beta chains below come from one sample, sequenced in a study of shared clonotypes between healthy human individuals. TCRdb keeps only in-frame clones here, not all; method: immunoSEQ multiplex PCR. The sample yields some 510,000 clones, 79% seen once. Sequenced input: PBMCs. Receptors were obtained from a woman in her 40s in good health. Some clones in this sample may be carry-over from other donors' samples.

This clone was seen only once. The V and J genes are TRBV7-9 and TRBJ2-1; 7 bases line up with TRBD2. V trimming: 10 bases; J trimming: 4 bases; junction bases outside the gene matches: 10. Germline lookup yields CDR1 SEHNR and CDR2 FQNEAQ (reference sequence). This CDR3 spans 14 amino acids. DNA for the CDR3: TGTGCCACCACCTGGGCTAGCGGTTACAATGAGCAGTTCTTC. Translated, it gives CATTWASGYNEQFF.

The rearrangement uses TRBV9 and TRBJ2-5, with 10 bases lining up with TRBD2. V was pared by 5 bases and J by 1 base, with 5 bases of the junction left unmatched. Germline CDR1 reads SGDLS; CDR2 reads YYNGEE. The CDR3 consists of 15 residues. The CDR3 region is CASSPLAGSQETQYF. The DNA for the CDR3 is TGTGCCAGCAGTCCACTAGCGGGGTCCCAAGAGACCCAGTACTTC.

The chain has TRBV2 and TRBJ1-6, with D perhaps matching TRBD1 (5 bases). Trimming removed 4 bases at V and 8 bases at J, with 12 bases between. The germline V gene has CDR1 SNHLY and CDR2 FYNNEI. This CDR3 is built from 14 residues. This chain's CDR3 is CASSVGQGYSPLHF. DNA of the CDR3: TGTGCCAGCAGTGTTGGGCAGGGTTATTCACCCCTCCACTTT.

This chain joins TRBV14 and TRBJ2-3; 8 bases are shared with TRBD1. The CDR3 covers 15 residues. The V gene end was trimmed by 5 bases and the J gene end by 6 bases; junction bases not matched to a gene: 10. Germline V gives CDR1 SGHDN, CDR2 FVKESK. CDR3 region: CASSEGYRGSDTQYF. CDR3 coding DNA: TGTGCCAGCAGCGAGGGTTACAGGGGGTCCGATACGCAGTATTTT.

The sample holds a few counts of this clone. A junction boundary mismatches the germline segment, possibly from a read error. The chain is built from TRBV6-1 and TRBJ1-5, with D possibly TRBD1 on 6 matching bases. There are 13 residues in the CDR3. Germline V gives CDR1 MNHNS, CDR2 SASEGT. CDR3 coding DNA: TGTGCCAGCAGGGACAGTAGCTATCAGCCCCAGCATTTT. Amino acids: CASRDSSYQPQHF.

The chain uses TRBV29-1 and TRBJ2-2; 9 positions match TRBD1. CDR1 and CDR2 from the germline V gene are SQVTM and ANQGSEA. CDR3 length equals 14 residues. The trim removed 7 bases at V and 4 bases at J, leaving 7 bases unmatched. The CDR3 reads CSARTGVVTGELFF. DNA for the CDR3: TGCAGCGCTAGGACAGGGGTCGTCACCGGGGAGCTGTTTTTT.

This clone was picked up a small number of times. The rearrangement links TRBV28 to TRBJ1-1, with D unresolved. The V end lost 3 bases, the J end lost 7 bases, and 6 bases lay between the germline ends. Germline V gene sequence: CDR1 MDHEN, CDR2 SYDVKM. The CDR3 sequence is 11 residues long. The CDR3 sequence is CASSFAREAFF. The CDR3 region has the DNA TGTGCCAGCAGTTTTGCTCGTGAAGCTTTCTTT.

Only a few counts were recorded for this clone. The rearrangement uses TRBV7-9 and TRBJ1-1; D perhaps matches TRBD1 (6 bases). V was clipped by 2 bases and J by 4 bases, with 8 bases between them. This CDR3 comprises 13 residues. CDR1 and CDR2 (germline): SEHNR, FQNEAQ (reference sequence). The CDR3 DNA follows: TGTGCCAGCAGCTTAACAGGGAGCACTGAAGCTTTCTTT. Amino acids: CASSLTGSTEAFF.

This chain links TRBV5-1 with TRBJ2-1; perhaps TRBD2 as D (7 bases). The V end was cut by 1 base, the J end by 9 bases, with 17 bases between. CDR3 length: 15 residues. Germline V gene lookup returns CDR1 SGHRS and CDR2 YFSETQ. The CDR3 spells CASSLYPRGGPEQFF. In nucleotides, the CDR3 is TGCGCCAGCAGCTTGTACCCTAGGGGGGGGCCTGAGCAGTTCTTC.

The chain uses TRBV12-5 and TRBJ2-2; 9 bases are a match to TRBD1. This CDR3 is built from 16 residues. The ends lost 2 bases at V and 7 bases at J; junction bases unmatched: 8. Germline lookup yields CDR1 LGHNT and CDR2 FRNRAP. As DNA, the CDR3 is TGTGCTAGTGGTTTGAATACAGGGGGCCTCGGCGGGGAGCTGTTTTTT. Translated: CASGLNTGGLGGELFF.

The CDR3 region is CASSPASHEQFF. CDR3 coding DNA: TGTGCCAGCAGCCCCGCCAGCCATGAGCAGTTCTTC. The chain combines TRBV27 with TRBJ2-1, with D uncertain. Trimming stripped 6 bases from V and 8 bases from J, with 11 bases between. The CDR3 contains 12 residues. The V gene's germline CDR1 is MNHEY and CDR2 SMNVEV (reference sequence).

The chain links TRBV19 to TRBJ1-1; D is perhaps TRBD1 (6 bases). Germline CDR1 reads LNHDA; CDR2 reads SQIVND (reference sequence). V was shortened by 3 bases and J by 14 bases, with 19 bases between the two germline ends. The CDR3 has 13 amino acids. The CDR3 coding sequence is TGTGCCAGTAGTATCTTGGCAGGGGACCGGAGATTCTTT. Its protein product is CASSILAGDRRFF. The variable domain in full, completed from reference TRBV19 and TRBJ1-1, reads DGGITQSPKYLFRKEGQNVTLSCEQNLNHDAMYWYRQDPGQGLRLIYYSQIVNDFQKGDIAEGYSVSREKKESFPLTVTSAQKNPTAFYLCASSILAGDRRFFGQGTRLTVV.

This clone was counted a few times. The chain combines TRBV7-2 with TRBJ2-1, with D possibly being TRBD2 (5 bases). Germline-derived CDR1 and CDR2 are SGHTA and FQGNSA. The ends were cut back, 3 bases at V and 8 bases at J, with 14 bases in the middle. The CDR3 covers 14 residues. CDR3 amino acids: CASSLAGSGDEQFF. CDR3 sequence (DNA): TGTGCCAGCAGCTTGGCTGGGAGTGGTGATGAGCAGTTCTTC. Looking up the rest from reference TRBV7-2 and TRBJ2-1 gives the full variable domain: GAGVSQSPSNKVTEKGKDVELRCDPISGHTALYWYRQSLGQGLEFLIYFQGNSAPDKSGLPSDRFSAERTGGSVSTLTIQRTQQEDSAVYLCASSLAGSGDEQFFGPGTRLTVL.

The gene calls are TRBV5-1 and TRBJ1-3, with D unclear. The V gene lost 4 bases and the J gene lost 1 base, with 9 bases spanning the gap. The CDR3 extends over 14 amino acids. CDR1 is SGHRS, CDR2 YFSETQ, per germline. This CDR3 is CASSTEGSGNTIYF. The CDR3 DNA reads TGCGCCAGCAGCACCGAGGGTTCTGGAAACACCATATATTTT.

This clone has just a few counts. V is TRBV4-3 and J is TRBJ2-2, with D uncertain. This CDR3 is 13 amino acids long. Germline CDR1 LGHNA, CDR2 YSLEER. V lost 3 bases to trimming and J lost 6 bases, with 8 bases between them. The CDR3 protein is CASSHRNAGELFF. The CDR3 nucleotides read TGCGCCAGCAGCCATCGTAACGCCGGGGAGCTGTTTTTT.

The chain combines TRBV13 with TRBJ2-2, with D unresolved. V dropped 1 base and J dropped 1 base, with 10 bases sitting between them. Germline CDR1 and CDR2: PRHDT and FYEKMQ (reference sequence). The CDR3 sequence is 16 residues long. The CDR3 DNA reads as TGTGCCAGCAGCTTAGTCGGCGCAAGGAACACCGGGGAGCTGTTTTTT. Amino acids: CASSLVGARNTGELFF.

The rearrangement links TRBV11-2 to TRBJ2-1; 9 bases are shared with TRBD2. Germline V lookup: CDR1 SGHAT, CDR2 FQNNGV. This CDR3 is built from 15 residues. The trim removed 3 bases at V and 9 bases at J, leaving 9 bases unmatched. CDR3 region: CASSLRLAATGEQFF. CDR3 nucleotides: TGTGCCAGCAGCTTGAGACTAGCGGCGACTGGTGAGCAGTTCTTC.

This clone occurred once. The rearrangement links TRBV5-1 to TRBJ2-6, with 8 bases that match TRBD1. Germline CDR1 and CDR2: SGHRS and YFSETQ. The CDR3 has 18 amino acids. J was trimmed by 0 bases and V by 4 bases; bases with no gene match: 9. The CDR3: CASSAAGGQISGANVLTF. CDR3 nucleotide sequence: TGCGCCAGCAGCGCCGCAGGGGGCCAAATCTCTGGGGCCAACGTCCTGACTTTC.

The rearrangement links TRBV27 to TRBJ2-2, with D perhaps matching TRBD1 (6 bases). This CDR3 region has 15 residues. Germline V gene data show CDR1 as MNHEY and CDR2 as SMNVEV (reference sequence). Between the trimmed V and J ends, which lost 5 bases and 1 base, there was a span of 11 bases. CDR3 in amino acids: CASSRDILNTGELFF. CDR3 sequence (DNA): TGTGCCAGCAGTCGGGACATCCTGAACACCGGGGAGCTGTTTTTT.

This clone was detected only once. The rearrangement uses TRBV7-9 and TRBJ2-5; maybe TRBD2 (5 bases). The CDR3 has 17 amino acids. Germline loops: CDR1 SEHNR, CDR2 FQNEAQ (reference sequence). The V and J ends lost 5 bases and 2 bases respectively, with 21 bases between them. Written as DNA, the CDR3 is TGTGCCAGCAGCCCCCCCGTGAGGGCGGGTTTACAAGAGACCCAGTACTTC. Translating it yields CASSPPVRAGLQETQYF.

The V gene is TRBV5-1, the J gene TRBJ2-3, with 16 bases fitting TRBD2. The V gene end was trimmed by 3 bases and the J gene end by 1 base; junction bases not matched to a gene: 11. The CDR3 loop spans 20 amino acids. CDR1 is SGHRS and CDR2 is YFSETQ in the germline V gene. The chain's CDR3 is CASSSPPGTSGRAGTDTQYF. In DNA, the CDR3 is TGCGCCAGCAGCTCCCCCCCCGGGACTAGCGGGAGGGCAGGCACAGATACGCAGTATTTT.

This rearrangement joins TRBV6-4 to TRBJ2-3; 8 nucleotides match TRBD1. Germline CDR1 reads MRHNA; CDR2 reads SNTAGT. V lost 4 bases to trimming and J lost 4 bases; unmatched junction nucleotides: 4. The length of the CDR3 is 14 residues. CDR3 nucleotide sequence: TGTGCCAGCAGTGCGGGACAGGAGCCAGATACGCAGTATTTT. It codes for CASSAGQEPDTQYF.

This clone has only a few counts. The chain employs TRBV6-4 and TRBJ2-2, with 8 positions matching TRBD1. The CDR3 covers 14 residues. The V gene end was trimmed by 7 bases and the J gene end by 8 bases; junction bases not matched to a gene: 9. The germline V gene has CDR1 MRHNA and CDR2 SNTAGT. CDR3 DNA sequence: TGTGCCAGCACGCCCAGGGGGCGCGGGGGGGAGCTGTTTTTT. Translated: CASTPRGRGGELFF.